Here is one T cell receptor beta chain with its context. Its antigen is still unknown. V lost 4 bases to trimming and J lost 1 base, with 8 bases between them. This CDR3 has 13 amino acids. Germline CDR1 and CDR2: GTSNPN and SVGIG (reference sequence). This record belongs to a study of cytomegalovirus exposure and HLA in healthy donors. General study findings and limits: Earlier analysis found most TCR beta V segments productive about 90% or about 30% of the time. A few V segments could not be told apart, such as TRBV6-2 and TRBV6-3, and were left out.

PCR used 60 Vbeta primers and 13 Jbeta primers. Data came from immunoSEQ multiplex PCR; TCRdb stores just in-frame clones and leaves some out. Its table lists around 120,000 clones. The sequence was collected from a man between 18 and 35 years old in good health and CMV-seronegative. Sequenced: PBMCs. V usage is TRBV30 and J usage is TRBJ1-5; perhaps TRBD1 as D (6 bases). Here the CDR3 DNA reads TGTGCCTGGAAACAGGGAAGCAATCAGCCCCAGCATTTT. It translates to CAWKQGSNQPQHF.